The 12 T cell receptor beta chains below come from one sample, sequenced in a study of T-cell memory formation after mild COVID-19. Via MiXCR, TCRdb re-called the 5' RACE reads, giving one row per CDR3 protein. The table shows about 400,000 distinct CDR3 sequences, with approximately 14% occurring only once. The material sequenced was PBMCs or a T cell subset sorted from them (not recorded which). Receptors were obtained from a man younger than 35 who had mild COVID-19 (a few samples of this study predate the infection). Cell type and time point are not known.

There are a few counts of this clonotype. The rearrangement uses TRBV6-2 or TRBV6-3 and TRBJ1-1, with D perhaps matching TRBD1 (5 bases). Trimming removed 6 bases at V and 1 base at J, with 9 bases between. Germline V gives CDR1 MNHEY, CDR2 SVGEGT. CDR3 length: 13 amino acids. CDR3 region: CASRLGTNTEAFF. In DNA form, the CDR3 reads TGTGCCAGCAGGCTAGGGACGAACACTGAAGCTTTCTTT.

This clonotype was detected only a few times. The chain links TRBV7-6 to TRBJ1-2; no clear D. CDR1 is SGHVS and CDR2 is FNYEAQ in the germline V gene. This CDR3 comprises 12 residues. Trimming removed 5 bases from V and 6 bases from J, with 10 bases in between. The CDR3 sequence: CASSRGLDGYTF. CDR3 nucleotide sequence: TGTGCCAGCAGCCGAGGGTTGGATGGCTACACCTTC.

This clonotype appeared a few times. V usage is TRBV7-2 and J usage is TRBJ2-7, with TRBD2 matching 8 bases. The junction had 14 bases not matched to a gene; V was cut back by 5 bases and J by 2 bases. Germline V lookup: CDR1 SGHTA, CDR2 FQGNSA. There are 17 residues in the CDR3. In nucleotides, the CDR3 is TGTGCCAGCAGCACCCGGGGAAGCGGGGGACTAACCTACGAGCAGTACTTC. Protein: CASSTRGSGGLTYEQYF.

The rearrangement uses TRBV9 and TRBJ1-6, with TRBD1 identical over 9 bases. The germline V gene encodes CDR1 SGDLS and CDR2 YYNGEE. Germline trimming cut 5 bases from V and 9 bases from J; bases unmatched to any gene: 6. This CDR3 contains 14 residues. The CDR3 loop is CASREGQGSSPLHF. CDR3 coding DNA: TGTGCCAGCAGGGAGGGACAGGGAAGTTCACCCCTCCACTTT. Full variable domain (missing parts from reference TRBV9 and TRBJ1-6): DSGVTQTPKHLITATGQRVTLRCSPRSGDLSVYWYQQSLDQGLQFLIQYYNGEERAKGNILERFSAQQFPDLHSELNLSSLELGDSALYFCASREGQGSSPLHFGNGTRLTVT.

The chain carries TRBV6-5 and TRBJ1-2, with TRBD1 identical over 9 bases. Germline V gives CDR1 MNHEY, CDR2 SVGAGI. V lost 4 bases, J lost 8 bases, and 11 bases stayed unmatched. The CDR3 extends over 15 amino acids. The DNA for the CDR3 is TGTGCCAGCAGTTCCGGGACAGGGAGCTTGTGGGGCTACACCTTC. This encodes CASSSGTGSLWGYTF.

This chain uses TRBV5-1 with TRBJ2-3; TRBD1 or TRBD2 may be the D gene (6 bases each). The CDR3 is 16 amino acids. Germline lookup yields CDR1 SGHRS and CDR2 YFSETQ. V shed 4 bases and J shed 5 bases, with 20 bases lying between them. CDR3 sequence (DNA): TGCGCCAGCAGCGGATCGGTCGGGGGCCCCAAAGATACGCAGTATTTT. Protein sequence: CASSGSVGGPKDTQYF.

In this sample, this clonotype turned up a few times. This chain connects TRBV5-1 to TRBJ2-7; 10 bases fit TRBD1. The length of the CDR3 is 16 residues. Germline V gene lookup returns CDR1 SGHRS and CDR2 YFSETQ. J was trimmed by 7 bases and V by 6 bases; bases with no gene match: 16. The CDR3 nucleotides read TGCGCCAGCACCACTACCCCGGGGACAGGGGTGGGAGAGCAGTACTTC. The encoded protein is CASTTTPGTGVGEQYF.

CDR3: CASSLLGTSGGAFEQFF. CDR3 DNA sequence: TGTGCCAGCAGCTTACTGGGGACTAGCGGGGGGGCTTTTGAGCAGTTCTTC. The J gene is TRBJ2-1, the V gene TRBV7-2, with 16 bases lining up with TRBD2. The V gene end was trimmed by 2 bases and the J gene end by 9 bases; junction bases not matched to a gene: 7. This CDR3 has 17 residues. The germline CDR1 and CDR2 sequences are SGHTA and FQGNSA.

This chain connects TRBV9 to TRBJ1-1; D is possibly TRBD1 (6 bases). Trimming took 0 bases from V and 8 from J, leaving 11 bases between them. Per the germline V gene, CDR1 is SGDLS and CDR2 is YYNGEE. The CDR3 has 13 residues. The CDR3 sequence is CASSVVGGYEAFF. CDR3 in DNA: TGTGCCAGCAGCGTAGTAGGGGGGTACGAAGCTTTCTTT. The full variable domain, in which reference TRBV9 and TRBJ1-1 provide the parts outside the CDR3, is DSGVTQTPKHLITATGQRVTLRCSPRSGDLSVYWYQQSLDQGLQFLIQYYNGEERAKGNILERFSAQQFPDLHSELNLSSLELGDSALYFCASSVVGGYEAFFGQGTRLTVV.

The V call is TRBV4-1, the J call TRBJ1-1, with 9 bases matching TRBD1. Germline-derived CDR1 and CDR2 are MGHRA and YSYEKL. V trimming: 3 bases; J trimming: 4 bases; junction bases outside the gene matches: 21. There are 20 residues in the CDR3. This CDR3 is CASSQLPLIDRGVSGTEAFF. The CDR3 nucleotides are TGCGCCAGCAGCCAGCTTCCTTTAATAGACAGGGGGGTCTCCGGCACTGAAGCTTTCTTT.

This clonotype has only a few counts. The CDR3 region is CASSLGGPGGNEQFF. The CDR3 DNA is TGTGCCAGCAGCTTAGGTGGTCCAGGAGGGAATGAGCAGTTCTTC. The rearrangement uses TRBV7-3 and TRBJ2-1; maybe TRBD2 (6 bases). Germline lookup yields CDR1 SGHTA and CDR2 FQGTGA. Trimming shortened V by 2 bases and J by 7 bases, and 15 bases separated the two germline ends. The CDR3 has 15 residues.

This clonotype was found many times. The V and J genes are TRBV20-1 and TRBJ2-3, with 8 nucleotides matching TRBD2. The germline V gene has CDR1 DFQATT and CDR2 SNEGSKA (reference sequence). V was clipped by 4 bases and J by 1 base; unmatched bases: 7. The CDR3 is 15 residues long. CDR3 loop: CSATPGGARTDTQYF. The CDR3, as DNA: TGCAGTGCTACCCCGGGGGGGGCCCGCACAGATACGCAGTATTTT.